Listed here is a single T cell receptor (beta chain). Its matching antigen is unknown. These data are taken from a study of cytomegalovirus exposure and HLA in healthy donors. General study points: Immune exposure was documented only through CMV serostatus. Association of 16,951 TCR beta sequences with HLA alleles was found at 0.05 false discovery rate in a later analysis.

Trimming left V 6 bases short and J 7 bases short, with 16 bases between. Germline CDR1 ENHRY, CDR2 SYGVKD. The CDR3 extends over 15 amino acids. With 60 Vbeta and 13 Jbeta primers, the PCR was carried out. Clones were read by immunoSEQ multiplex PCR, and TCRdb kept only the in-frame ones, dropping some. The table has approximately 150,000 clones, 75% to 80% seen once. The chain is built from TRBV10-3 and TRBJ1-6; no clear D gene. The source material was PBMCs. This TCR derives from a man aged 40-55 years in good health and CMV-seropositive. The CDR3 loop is CAIRDQLGLNSPLHF. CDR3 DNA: TGTGCCATCAGAGACCAACTAGGGCTCAATTCACCCCTCCACTTT.